One sample yielded the 5 T cell receptor beta chains listed below, sequenced in a study of CD8+ T cells in alopecia areata. The authors extracted RNA and reverse transcribed it into cDNA as the sequencing template. The data were produced by immunoSEQ multiplex PCR, yet TCRdb's version contains in-frame clones alone and is incomplete. The profile covers 130,000 to 150,000 clones, with approximately 80% appearing a single time and roughly 25% taken by the ten largest. Treatment defined: oral pan-JAK inhibitor, 5-10 mg twice daily. The sequencing here drew on CD8+ T cells sorted from blood, taken at week 4, from a patient treated with tofacitinib. All receptors come from a human donor with alopecia areata.

The chain recombines TRBV18 with TRBJ2-7; D not resolved. With 0 bases removed from V and 2 bases from J, the gap between germline ends came to 8 bases. CDR1 and CDR2 (germline): KGHSH, LQKENI. The CDR3 is 14 amino acids. The CDR3 protein is CASSPPYDPYEQYF. The CDR3 nucleotides are TGTGCCAGCTCACCACCTTATGATCCCTACGAGCAGTACTTC.

The V call is TRBV10-3, the J call TRBJ2-5; the D is unclear. CDR3 length: 13 residues. The V gene lost 3 bases and the J gene lost 5 bases, with 10 bases spanning the gap. CDR1 is ENHRY and CDR2 is SYGVKD in the germline V gene. The CDR3 DNA reads as TGTGCCATCAGTGATGACTCCGTGGAGACCCAGTACTTC. Its translation: CAISDDSVETQYF.

The V and J genes are TRBV9 and TRBJ2-4; a weak D match, TRBD1 (6 bases). The germline V gene encodes CDR1 SGDLS and CDR2 YYNGEE. The CDR3 contains 14 residues. V lost 2 bases to trimming and J lost 6 bases, with 12 bases between them. As DNA, the CDR3 is TGTGCCAGCAGCGTCCCACGACAGGCAAACATTCAGTACTTC. The encoded protein is CASSVPRQANIQYF.

The J gene is TRBJ1-2, the V gene TRBV29-1; D is unclear. V lost 4 bases and J 9 bases, leaving 27 bases between the germline ends. Germline CDR1 is SQVTM and CDR2 is ANQGSEA. This CDR3 is built from 16 residues. The CDR3 loop is CSVVASLGSARRSYTF. The CDR3 DNA reads as TGCAGCGTTGTTGCTTCCCTGGGATCCGCCCGACGCAGCTACACCTTC.

As to this clone: A single base is all that separates this from a far larger clone, so a read error is likely. The chain uses TRBV10-3 and TRBJ2-5, with D tentatively TRBD1 or TRBD2 (7 bases each). This CDR3 contains 14 residues. V lost 10 bases and J 2 bases, leaving 17 bases between the germline ends. Germline CDR1 reads ENHRY; CDR2 reads SYGVKD. CDR3 nucleotide sequence: TGTGCCAGCAGCGGGACAGAGATTCAAGAGACCCAGTACTTC. It specifies CASSGTEIQETQYF.